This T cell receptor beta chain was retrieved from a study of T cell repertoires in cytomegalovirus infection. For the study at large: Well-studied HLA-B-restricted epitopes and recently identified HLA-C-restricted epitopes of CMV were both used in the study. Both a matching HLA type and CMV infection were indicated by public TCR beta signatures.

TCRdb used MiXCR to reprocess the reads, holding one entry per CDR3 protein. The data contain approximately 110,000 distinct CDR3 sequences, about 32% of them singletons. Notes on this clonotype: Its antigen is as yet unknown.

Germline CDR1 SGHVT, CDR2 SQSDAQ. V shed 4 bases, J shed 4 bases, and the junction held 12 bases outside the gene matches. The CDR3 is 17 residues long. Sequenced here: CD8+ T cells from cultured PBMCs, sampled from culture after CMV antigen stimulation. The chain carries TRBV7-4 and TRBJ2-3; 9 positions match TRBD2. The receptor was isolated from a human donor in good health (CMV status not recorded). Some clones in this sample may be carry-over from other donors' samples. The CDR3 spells CASSSPPGGGAPDTQYF. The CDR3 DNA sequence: TGTGCCAGCAGCTCCCCCCCAGGCGGGGGGGCTCCAGATACGCAGTATTTT.